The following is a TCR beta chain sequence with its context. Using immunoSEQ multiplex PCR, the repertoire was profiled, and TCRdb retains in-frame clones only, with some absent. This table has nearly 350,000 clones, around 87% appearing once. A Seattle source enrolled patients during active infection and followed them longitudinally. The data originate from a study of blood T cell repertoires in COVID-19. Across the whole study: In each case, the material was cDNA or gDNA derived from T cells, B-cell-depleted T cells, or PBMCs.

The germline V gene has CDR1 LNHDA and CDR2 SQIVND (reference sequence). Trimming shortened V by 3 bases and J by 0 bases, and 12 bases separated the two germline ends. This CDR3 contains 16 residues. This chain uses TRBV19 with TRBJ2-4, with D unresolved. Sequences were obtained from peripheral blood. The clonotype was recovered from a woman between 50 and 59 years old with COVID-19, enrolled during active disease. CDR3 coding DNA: TGTGCCAGTAGTATTGAGCTGAGACTAGCCAAAAACATTCAGTACTTC. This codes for CASSIELRLAKNIQYF.